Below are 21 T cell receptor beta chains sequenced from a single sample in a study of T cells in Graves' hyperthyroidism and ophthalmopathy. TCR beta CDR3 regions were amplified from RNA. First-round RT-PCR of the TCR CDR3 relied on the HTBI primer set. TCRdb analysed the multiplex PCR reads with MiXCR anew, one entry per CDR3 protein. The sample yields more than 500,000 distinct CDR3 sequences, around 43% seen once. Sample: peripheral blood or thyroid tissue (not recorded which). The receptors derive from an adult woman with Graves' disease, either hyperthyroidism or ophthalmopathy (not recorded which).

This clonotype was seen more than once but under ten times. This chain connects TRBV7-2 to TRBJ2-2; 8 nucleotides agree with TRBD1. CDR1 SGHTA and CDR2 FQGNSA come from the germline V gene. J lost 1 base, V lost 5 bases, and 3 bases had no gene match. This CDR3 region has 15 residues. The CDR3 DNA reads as TGTGCCAGCAGCCCAGGGGGCCGGAACACCGGGGAGCTGTTTTTT. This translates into CASSPGGRNTGELFF.

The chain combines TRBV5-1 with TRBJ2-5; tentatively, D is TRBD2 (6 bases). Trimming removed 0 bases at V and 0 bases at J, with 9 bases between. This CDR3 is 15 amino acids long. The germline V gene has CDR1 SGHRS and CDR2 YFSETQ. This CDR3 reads CASSLAEGYQETQYF. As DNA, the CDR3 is TGCGCCAGCAGCTTGGCGGAGGGGTACCAAGAGACCCAGTACTTC.

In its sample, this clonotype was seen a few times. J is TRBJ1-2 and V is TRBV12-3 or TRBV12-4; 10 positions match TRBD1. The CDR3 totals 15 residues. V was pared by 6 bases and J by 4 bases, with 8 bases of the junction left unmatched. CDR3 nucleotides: TGTGCCAGCAGCCCGAATGACAGGGGGCCCTATGGCTACACCTTC. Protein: CASSPNDRGPYGYTF.

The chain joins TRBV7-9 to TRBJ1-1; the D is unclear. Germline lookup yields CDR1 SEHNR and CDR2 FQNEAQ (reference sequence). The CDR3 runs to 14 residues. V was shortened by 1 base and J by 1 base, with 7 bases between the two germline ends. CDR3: CASSLVLGNTEAFF. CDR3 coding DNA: TGTGCCAGCAGCTTAGTACTCGGGAACACTGAAGCTTTCTTT.

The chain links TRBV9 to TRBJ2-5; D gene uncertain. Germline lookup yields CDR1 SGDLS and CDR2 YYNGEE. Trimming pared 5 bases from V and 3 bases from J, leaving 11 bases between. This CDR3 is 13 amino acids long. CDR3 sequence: CASRIGPEETQYF. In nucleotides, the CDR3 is TGTGCCAGCAGGATAGGACCTGAAGAGACCCAGTACTTC.

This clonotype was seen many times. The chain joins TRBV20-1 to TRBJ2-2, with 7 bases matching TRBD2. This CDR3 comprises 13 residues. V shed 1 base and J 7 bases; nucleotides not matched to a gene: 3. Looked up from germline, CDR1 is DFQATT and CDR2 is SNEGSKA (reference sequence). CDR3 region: CSARVIAGGELFF. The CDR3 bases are TGCAGTGCTAGAGTAATAGCGGGCGGGGAGCTGTTTTTT.

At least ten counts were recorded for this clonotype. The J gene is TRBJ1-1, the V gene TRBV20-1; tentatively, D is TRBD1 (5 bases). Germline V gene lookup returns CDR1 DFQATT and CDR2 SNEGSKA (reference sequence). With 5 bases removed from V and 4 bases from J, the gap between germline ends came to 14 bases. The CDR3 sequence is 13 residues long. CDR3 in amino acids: CSAGRRGTTEAFF. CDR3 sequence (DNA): TGCAGTGCTGGGAGACGAGGGACCACTGAAGCTTTCTTT.

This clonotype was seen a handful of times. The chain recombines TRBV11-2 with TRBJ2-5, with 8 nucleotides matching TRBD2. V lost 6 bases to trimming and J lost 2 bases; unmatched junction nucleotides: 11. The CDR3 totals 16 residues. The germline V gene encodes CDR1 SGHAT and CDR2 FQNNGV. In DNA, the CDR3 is TGTGCCAGCAGTGACGGACCGGGACTAGGACAAGAGACCCAGTACTTC. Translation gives CASSDGPGLGQETQYF.

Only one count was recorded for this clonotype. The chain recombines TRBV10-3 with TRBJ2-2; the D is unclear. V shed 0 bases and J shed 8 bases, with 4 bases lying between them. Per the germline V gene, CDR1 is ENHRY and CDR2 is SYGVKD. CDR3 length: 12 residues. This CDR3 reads CAISESSGELFF. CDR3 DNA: TGTGCCATCAGTGAGTCGTCAGGGGAGCTGTTTTTT.

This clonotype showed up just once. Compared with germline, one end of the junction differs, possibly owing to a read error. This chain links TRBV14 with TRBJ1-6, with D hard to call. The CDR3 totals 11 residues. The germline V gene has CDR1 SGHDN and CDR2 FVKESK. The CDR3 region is CASSRDRTLRF. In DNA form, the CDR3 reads TGTGCCAGCAGCCGAGATCGAACCCTCCGCTTT.

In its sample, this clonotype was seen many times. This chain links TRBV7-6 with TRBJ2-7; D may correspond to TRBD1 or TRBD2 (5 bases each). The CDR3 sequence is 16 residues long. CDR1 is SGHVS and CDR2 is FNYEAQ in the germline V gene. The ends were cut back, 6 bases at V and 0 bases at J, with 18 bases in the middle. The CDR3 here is CASSLGTALSSYEQYF. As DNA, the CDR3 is TGTGCCAGCAGTCTAGGGACGGCCCTGAGCTCCTACGAGCAGTACTTC.

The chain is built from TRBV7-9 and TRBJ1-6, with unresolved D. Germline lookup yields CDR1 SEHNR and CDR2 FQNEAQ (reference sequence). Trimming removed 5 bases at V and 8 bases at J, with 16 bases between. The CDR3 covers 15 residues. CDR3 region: CASSPLAGAYSPLHF. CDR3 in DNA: TGTGCCAGCAGCCCGCTAGCGGGAGCGTATTCACCCCTCCACTTT.

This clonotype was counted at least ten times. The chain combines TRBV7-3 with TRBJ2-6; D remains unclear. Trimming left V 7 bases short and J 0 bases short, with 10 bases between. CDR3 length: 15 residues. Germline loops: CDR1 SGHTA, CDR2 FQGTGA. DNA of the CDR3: TGTGCCAGCACCCTTGAAGGCTCTGGGGCCAACGTCCTGACTTTC. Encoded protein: CASTLEGSGANVLTF. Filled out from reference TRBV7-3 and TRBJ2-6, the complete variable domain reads GAGVSQTPSNKVTEKGKYVELRCDPISGHTALYWYRQSLGQGPEFLIYFQGTGAADDSGLPNDRFFAVRPEGSVSTLKIQRTERGDSAVYLCASTLEGSGANVLTFGAGSRLTVL.

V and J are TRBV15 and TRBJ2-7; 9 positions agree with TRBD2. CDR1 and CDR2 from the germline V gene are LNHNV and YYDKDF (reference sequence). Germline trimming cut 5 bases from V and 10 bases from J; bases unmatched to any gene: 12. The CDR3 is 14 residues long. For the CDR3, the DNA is TGTGCCACCAGCCCCCGTGAGGCTAGCGGGAATCAGTACTTC. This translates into CATSPREASGNQYF.

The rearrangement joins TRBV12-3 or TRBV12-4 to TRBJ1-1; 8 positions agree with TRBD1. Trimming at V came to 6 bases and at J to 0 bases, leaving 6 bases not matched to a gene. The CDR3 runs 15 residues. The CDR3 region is CASRDPGQVNTEAFF. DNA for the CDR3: TGTGCCAGCAGAGATCCGGGACAGGTGAACACTGAAGCTTTCTTT.

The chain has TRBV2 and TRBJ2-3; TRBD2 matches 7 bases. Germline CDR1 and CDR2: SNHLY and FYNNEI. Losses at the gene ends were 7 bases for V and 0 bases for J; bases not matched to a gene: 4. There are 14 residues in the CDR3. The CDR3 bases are TGTGCCAGCAATCGAGCGGGGAGCACAGATACGCAGTATTTT. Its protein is CASNRAGSTDTQYF.

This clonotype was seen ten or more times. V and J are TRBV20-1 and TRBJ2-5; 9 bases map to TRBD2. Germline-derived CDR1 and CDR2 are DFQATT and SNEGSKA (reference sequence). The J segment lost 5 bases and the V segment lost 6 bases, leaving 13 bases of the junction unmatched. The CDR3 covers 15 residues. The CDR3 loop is CSAGRASGIQETQYF. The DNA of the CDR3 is TGCAGTGCCGGGCGGGCTAGCGGGATTCAGGAGACCCAGTACTTC.

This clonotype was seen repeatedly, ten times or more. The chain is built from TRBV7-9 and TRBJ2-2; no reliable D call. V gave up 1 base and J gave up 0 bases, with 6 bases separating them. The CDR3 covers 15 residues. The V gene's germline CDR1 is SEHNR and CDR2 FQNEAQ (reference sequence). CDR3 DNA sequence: TGTGCCAGCAGCTTAGATATGTCGAACACCGGGGAGCTGTTTTTT. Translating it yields CASSLDMSNTGELFF.

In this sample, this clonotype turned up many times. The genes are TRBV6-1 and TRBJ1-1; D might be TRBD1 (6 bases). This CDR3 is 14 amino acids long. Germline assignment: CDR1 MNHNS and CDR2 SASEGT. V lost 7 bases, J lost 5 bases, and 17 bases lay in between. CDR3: CASTTDSRLTEAFF. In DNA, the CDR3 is TGTGCCAGCACTACGGACAGTCGGCTAACTGAAGCTTTCTTT.

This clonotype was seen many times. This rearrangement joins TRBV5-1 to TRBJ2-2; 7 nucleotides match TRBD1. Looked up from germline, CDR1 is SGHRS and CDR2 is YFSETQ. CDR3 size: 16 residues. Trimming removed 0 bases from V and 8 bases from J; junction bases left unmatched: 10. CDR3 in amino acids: CASSLGRLGGPGELFF. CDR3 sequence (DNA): TGCGCCAGCAGCTTGGGTCGTCTAGGGGGCCCTGGGGAGCTGTTTTTT.

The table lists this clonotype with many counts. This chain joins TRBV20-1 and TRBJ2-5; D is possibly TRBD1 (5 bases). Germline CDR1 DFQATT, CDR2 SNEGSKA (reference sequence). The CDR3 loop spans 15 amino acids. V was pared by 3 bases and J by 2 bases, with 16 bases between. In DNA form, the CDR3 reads TGCAGTGCTAGGCTCGCGGATAGGGGTCAAGAGACCCAGTACTTC. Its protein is CSARLADRGQETQYF.